The clone carrying this T cell receptor (beta chain) was seen a few times. This sample stems from a study of beta chain features in type 1 diabetes. V lost 6 bases and J lost 7, with 10 bases in between. This CDR3 spans 12 amino acids. Germline CDR1 MNHNS, CDR2 SASEGT. Investigators reverse transcribed all isolated RNA, so they sequenced expressed TCRB transcripts. TCRdb keeps only in-frame clones here, not all; method: immunoSEQ multiplex PCR. The data contain around 500,000 clones, roughly 10% of them seen just once; the ten biggest clones take up around 0.05%. Specimen: naive CD4+ T cells from blood. The receptor was isolated from a woman in her late teens or twenties in good health. The rearrangement uses TRBV6-1 and TRBJ2-1; D is perhaps TRBD2 (5 bases). The chain's CDR3 is CASRDWINEQFF. The CDR3 nucleotides are TGTGCCAGCAGGGACTGGATTAATGAGCAGTTCTTC.